These T cell receptor beta chains were read from a single sample in a study of shared clonotypes between healthy human individuals. Measured with immunoSEQ multiplex PCR; TCRdb has only the in-frame clones, and not every one. The table records 2 million to 2.5 million clones, about 92% of them present only once. The material sequenced was naive CD8+ T cells from PBMCs. The origin of the receptors is a man aged 18 to 30 in good health. Some clones in this sample may be carry-over from other donors' samples. The CDR3 runs from the conserved cysteine through the conserved F or W. A D gene is named only where the DNA matches it firmly. The size of a clone is reported for some rows only, either as once, few or many, or as a class for expanded clones.

. TRBJ1-4 . TRBV9 TGTGCCAGCAGCGTGGGGAATGAAAAACTGTTTTTT CASSVGNEKLFF
. TRBJ2-5 . TRBV4-1 TGCGCCAGCAGCCAAGTGTCCTGGAGCCAAGAGACCCAGTACTTC CASSQVSWSQETQYF
. TRBJ2-3 . TRBV2 TGTGCCAGCAGTGAAATAGAGCGGAGCGATACGCAGTATTTT CASSEIERSDTQYF
. TRBJ1-4 . TRBV7-9 TGTGCCAGCAGCTTACAGCTTGAAAAACTGTTTTTT CASSLQLEKLFF
. TRBJ2-7 . TRBV7-6 TGTGCCAGCAGCGACTCCTACGAGCAGTACTTC CASSDSYEQYF
TRBD1 TRBJ1-2 once TRBV7-2 TGTGCCAGCAGCTCCAGGGACAGGCATGGCTACACCTTC CASSSRDRHGYTF
. TRBJ1-2 . TRBV19 TGTGCCAGTAGTATAACAGACAACGGCGGCTACACCTTC CASSITDNGGYTF
. TRBJ2-3 . TRBV9 TGTGCCAGCAGCGTAGGGCTCCTACTCACAGATACGCAGTATTTT CASSVGLLLTDTQYF
. TRBJ1-5 . TRBV19 TGTGCCAGTGTGAAGAACCCAAGCAATCAGCCCCAGCATTTT CASVKNPSNQPQHF
. TRBJ2-7 . TRBV27 TGTGCCAGCAGTTTCCTGAGCCGGGACGGGAGCTCCTACGAGCAGTACTTC CASSFLSRDGSSYEQYF
TRBD2 TRBJ2-1 . TRBV9 TGTGCCAGCAGCGTAAATCCGGGAGGCTCCTACAATGAGCAGTTCTTC CASSVNPGGSYNEQFF
TRBD2 TRBJ2-1 . TRBV6-1 TGTGCCAGCAGTGATCCCCGGACTAGCGGGGTGAGCTCCTACAATGAGCAGTTCTTC CASSDPRTSGVSSYNEQFF
. TRBJ2-7 . TRBV27 TGTGCCAGCGCCCAGGGCCGTTGGTACGAGCAGTACTTC CASAQGRWYEQYF
TRBD1 TRBJ2-7 . TRBV14 TGTGCCAGCAGCCACCGGACAGGGGTTTACGAGCAGTACTTC CASSHRTGVYEQYF
TRBD2 TRBJ2-2 . TRBV10-2 TGCGCCAGCAAGGCCGGGACTAGCGGGAGGGCGATTTACACCGGGGAGCTGTTTTTT CASKAGTSGRAIYTGELFF
TRBD1 TRBJ2-5 once TRBV28 TGTGCCAGCAGTTCTACAGGGGGCAGGGAGACCCAGTACTTC CASSSTGGRETQYF
TRBD1 TRBJ1-5 . TRBV28 TGTGCCAGCAAGAGACAGGGCAGCAATCAGCCCCAGCATTTT CASKRQGSNQPQHF
TRBD1 TRBJ2-3 . TRBV19 TGTGCCAGTAGTATAGGACAGGGGGAAGATACGCAGTATTTT CASSIGQGEDTQYF
TRBD1 TRBJ1-3 . TRBV28 TGTGCCAGCAGTCAACCGACTCAGGGGGCACAATCTGGAAACACCATATATTTT CASSQPTQGAQSGNTIYF
. TRBJ1-2 . TRBV25-1 TGTGCCAGCAGTGCCGGCTATGGCTACACCTTC CASSAGYGYTF
TRBD2 TRBJ2-1 . TRBV5-1 TGCGCCAGCAGCATACCGGGACTAGCGGGAGTCTACAATGAGCAGTTCTTC CASSIPGLAGVYNEQFF
TRBD2 TRBJ2-1 once TRBV19 TGTGCCAGTAGTATAACTAGCGGGAGTAGGATGAATGAGCAGTTCTTC CASSITSGSRMNEQFF
. TRBJ1-4 . TRBV4-1 TGCGCCAGCAGCCAAGTACCCGAGTTCCGGGTCATTAATGAAAAACTGTTTTTT CASSQVPEFRVINEKLFF
. TRBJ2-1 . TRBV7-9 TGTGCCAGCAGCCCAAAATACGGCAACAATGAGCAGTTCTTC CASSPKYGNNEQFF
. TRBJ2-2 . TRBV11-2 TGTGCCAGCAGATACCGTTCGGGAGACACCGGGGAGCTGTTTTTT CASRYRSGDTGELFF
TRBD2 TRBJ2-2 . TRBV9 TGTGCCAGCAGCGTACCTAGCGGGAAAAACACCGGGGAGCTGTTTTTT CASSVPSGKNTGELFF
TRBD2 TRBJ2-1 once TRBV2 TGTGCCCGGAAGATCGGGGCGGGAGGTCAGTTTGGAGAGCAGTTCTTC CARKIGAGGQFGEQFF
. TRBJ2-7 once TRBV6-5 TGTGCCAGCAGCCCAGGGGCAGGGGCGGGCTGGGAGCAGTACTTC CASSPGAGAGWEQYF
TRBD1 TRBJ2-7 . TRBV4-1 TGCGCCAGCAGCCAACTAACAGGGGCCGTGAGCGAGCAGTACTTC CASSQLTGAVSEQYF
. TRBJ2-4 . TRBV7-3 TGTGCCAGCAGCTTAAAAACCCGGACGGGGACGGATGAGGACATTCAGTACTTC CASSLKTRTGTDEDIQYF
. TRBJ1-6 . TRBV7-8 TGTGCCAGCAGCTTTCTGCTGGGAGAGGATTATTCACCCCTCCACTTT CASSFLLGEDYSPLHF
. TRBJ2-3 . TRBV5-4 TGTGCCAGCAGCTTCCTAAACGCGCAGTATTTT CASSFLNAQYF